The 5 T cell receptor beta chains listed next were all sequenced from one sample in a study of blood T cell repertoires in COVID-19 (dated by TCRdb to the early 2020s). Receptor amplification or capture employed the immunoSEQ multiplex PCR assay. Sourced from immuneACCESS, this table was stored by TCRdb with only in-frame sequences that have V and J called. A share of the clones is absent; for the studies checked, an unresolved V gene accounts for under half, and the remainder has no known explanation. The sample data list just over 250,000 clones, and approximately 88% of these were observed just once. Roughly 10% of the sample is in the top ten clones. Material: peripheral blood. Every receptor here comes from a woman aged 70-85 years with COVID-19, enrolled during active disease.

The J gene is TRBJ1-5, the V gene TRBV2; D perhaps matches TRBD1 (6 bases). Germline lookup yields CDR1 SNHLY and CDR2 FYNNEI. This CDR3 is 13 amino acids long. V was pared by 7 bases and J by 4 bases, with 11 bases between. The CDR3, as DNA: TGTGCCAGCACAGGGGTTAGAAATCAGCCCCAGCATTTT. It is translated as CASTGVRNQPQHF.

This clone appeared a few times. The V and J genes are TRBV28 and TRBJ1-2; TRBD1 matches 7 bases. The CDR3 loop spans 18 amino acids. Germline lookup yields CDR1 MDHEN and CDR2 SYDVKM. J gave up 2 bases and V 6 bases, and 18 bases lay outside the gene matches. CDR3 sequence reads: CASSTFRDSRKPNYGYTF. DNA of the CDR3: TGTGCCAGCAGCACTTTTCGGGACAGCCGAAAGCCGAACTATGGCTACACCTTC.

This clone was seen just once. The chain recombines TRBV10-3 with TRBJ1-1, with 7 bases identical to TRBD1. V dropped 5 bases and J dropped 2; count of bases not matched to a gene: 5. Germline V lookup: CDR1 ENHRY, CDR2 SYGVKD. The CDR3 sequence is 14 residues long. CDR3 nucleotides: TGTGCCATCAGTACGGGACAGCCTAACACTGAAGCTTTCTTT. As protein: CAISTGQPNTEAFF.

The gene calls are TRBV7-6 and TRBJ1-5, with TRBD1 as a possible D gene (6 bases). CDR1 and CDR2 (germline): SGHVS, FNYEAQ. With 1 base removed from V and 3 bases from J, the gap between germline ends came to 16 bases. CDR3 length: 17 amino acids. This CDR3 is CASSLDATSGVNQPQHF. The CDR3 DNA reads as TGTGCCAGCAGCTTAGACGCTACCTCAGGGGTCAATCAGCCCCAGCATTTT. The full variable domain, in which reference TRBV7-6 and TRBJ1-5 provide the parts outside the CDR3, is GAGVSQSPRYKVTKRGQDVALRCDPISGHVSLYWYRQALGQGPEFLTYFNYEAQQDKSGLPNDRFSAERPEGSISTLTIQRTEQRDSAMYRCASSLDATSGVNQPQHFGDGTRLSIL.

The chain carries TRBV6-2 or TRBV6-3 and TRBJ1-2; TRBD1 matches 10 bases. Germline assignment: CDR1 MNHEY and CDR2 SVGEGT. CDR3 length: 16 residues. Trimming cost V 2 bases and J 4 bases; bases outside gene matches: 7. The CDR3 protein is CASSYNSDRGTYGYTF. In nucleotides, the CDR3 is TGTGCCAGCAGTTACAATTCGGACAGGGGGACCTATGGCTACACCTTC.